The source of this T cell receptor (beta chain) is a study of blood T cell repertoires in COVID-19. The table came from immunoSEQ multiplex PCR; TCRdb's copy has only in-frame clones and leaves some out. The table has 90,000 to 140,000 clones, 85% to 90% seen once. In its sample, this clone was seen many times. The CDR3 has 13 residues. Germline loops: CDR1 MNHEY, CDR2 SVGAGI. V dropped 5 bases and J dropped 7; count of bases not matched to a gene: 6. The J gene is TRBJ1-2, the V gene TRBV6-5; 8 bases match TRBD1. Sequenced material: peripheral blood. This sequence originates from a man aged 50-59 years with acute or convalescent COVID-19. Here the CDR3 DNA reads TGTGCCAGCAGTATAGGACAGGGCTTTGGCTACACCTTC. Protein sequence: CASSIGQGFGYTF.